This T cell receptor beta chain emerged from a study of CD8+ T cells in alopecia areata. On the study more broadly: Patients in the study were on tofacitinib for 6 to 18 months, then off it for 6 months.

The authors extracted RNA and reverse transcribed it into cDNA as the sequencing template. This table comes from immunoSEQ multiplex PCR, and its TCRdb copy is limited to in-frame clones, with some not included. The data hold more than 200,000 clones, with 67% observed a single time. This clone was counted once. Its target is not known. This sample includes further DNA sequences coding for the same CDR3. Study results and limitations: Scalp repertoires also include resident alphabeta T cells from normal skin.

The V end lost 3 bases, the J end lost 7 bases, and 4 bases lay between the germline ends. Looked up from germline, CDR1 is GTSNPN and CDR2 is SVGIG (reference sequence). The CDR3 loop spans 11 amino acids. The chain is built from TRBV30 and TRBJ1-6, with D hard to call. This sequence originates from a human donor with alopecia areata. The source was CD4+ T cells sorted from blood, collected at week 0. CDR3 nucleotides: TGTGCCTGGAGCAGGAATTCACCCCTCCACTTT. As protein: CAWSRNSPLHF.